The rows below give T cell receptor beta chains drawn from one sample of a study of T cell responses to AZD1222 COVID-19 vaccine. Profiled with immunoSEQ multiplex PCR; TCRdb holds only in-frame clones, not every one. Of 35,000 to 55,000 clones listed, around 80% are singletons. The sample was peripheral blood, taken 28 days after the second dose of the MenACWY control vaccine. The receptors originated from an adult who received the MenACWY meningococcal vaccine as a control. CDR3s include the opening cysteine and the closing phenylalanine or tryptophan. The D gene is left open where the match is weak. Some rows mark clone size as missing; the rest say once, few, many or name a class of expanded clone.

TRBJ2-3 TRBV5-4 once TRBD1 CASSLYMTGGATDTQYF TGTGCCAGCAGCCTCTATATGACAGGGGGGGCCACAGATACGCAGTATTTT
TRBJ1-6 TRBV5-4 few - CASSLRGSPLHF TGTGCCAGCAGCTTGAGGGGTTCACCCCTCCACTTT
TRBJ1-5 TRBV23-1 - - CASSQSYRVFNQPQHF TGCGCCAGCAGTCAATCCTACAGGGTGTTTAATCAGCCCCAGCATTTT
TRBJ1-2 TRBV28 - TRBD1 CASSIGQGAYYGYTF TGTGCCAGCAGTATCGGACAGGGGGCTTACTATGGCTACACCTTC
TRBJ2-3 TRBV9 - - CGSGGPKPDTQYF TGTGGCTCCGGGGGCCCCAAACCAGATACGCAGTATTTT
TRBJ2-3 TRBV2 - - CASRGGPGDTDTQYF TGTGCCAGCAGGGGGGGCCCGGGGGACACAGATACGCAGTATTTT
TRBJ1-2 TRBV5-1 - - CASSLSTDNYGYTF TGCGCCAGCAGCTTGAGTACAGACAACTATGGCTACACCTTC
TRBJ2-3 TRBV7-8 - - CASRGDGGTTDTQYF TGTGCCAGCCGAGGAGACGGGGGCACCACAGATACGCAGTATTTT
TRBJ1-6 TRBV3-1/TRBV3-2 - - CASSSTNSPLHF TGTGCCAGCAGCTCGACCAATTCACCCCTCCACTTT
TRBJ2-1 TRBV10-3 - TRBD2 CAISLEAGDYNEQFF TGTGCCATCAGTTTGGAAGCGGGAGACTACAATGAGCAGTTCTTC
TRBJ1-1 TRBV15 - - CATSEGEHTEAFF TGTGCCACCAGCGAAGGAGAACACACTGAAGCTTTCTTT
TRBJ1-2 TRBV18 - TRBD1 CASSRDSSYGYTF TGTGCCAGCTCACGGGACAGCAGTTATGGCTACACCTTC
TRBJ2-3 TRBV5-1 once TRBD1 CASSNRQGVTDTQYF TGCGCCAGCAGCAACCGACAGGGAGTGACAGATACGCAGTATTTT
TRBJ2-2 TRBV25-1 - - CASGRGTGELFF TGTGCCAGCGGAAGGGGGACGGGGGAGCTGTTTTTT
TRBJ1-1 TRBV7-8 - - CASSLGGGLTEAFF TGTGCCAGCAGCTTAGGAGGGGGGTTGACTGAAGCTTTCTTT
TRBJ2-2 TRBV5-1 - - CASSLISGNTGELFF TGCGCCAGCAGCTTGATTAGTGGTAACACCGGGGAGCTGTTTTTT
TRBJ1-4 TRBV5-6 - - CASSFGDEKLFF TGTGCCAGCAGCTTTGGGGATGAAAAACTGTTTTTT
TRBJ1-1 TRBV28 - - CASSLGRQMNTEAFF TGTGCCAGCAGTTTAGGTCGACAGATGAACACTGAAGCTTTCTTT
TRBJ2-3 TRBV5-1 - - CASSLEASASTDTQYF TGCGCCAGCAGCTTGGAGGCTAGCGCTAGCACAGATACGCAGTATTTT
TRBJ1-2 TRBV7-8 - - CASSPERVPLNYGYTF TGTGCCAGCAGCCCCGAGAGGGTACCCCTTAACTATGGCTACACCTTC
TRBJ2-2 TRBV3-1/TRBV3-2 - - CASSQVNGELFF TGTGCCAGCAGCCAAGTTAACGGGGAGCTGTTTTTT
TRBJ1-1 TRBV18 - - CASSGTGSGASAFF TGTGCCAGCTCGGGGACGGGGTCGGGGGCTTCGGCTTTCTTT
TRBJ2-7 TRBV25-1 - TRBD1 CASSESVTGDEQYF TGTGCCAGCAGTGAATCCGTGACAGGGGACGAGCAGTACTTC
TRBJ1-2 TRBV29-1 few - CSVDLSHGYTF TGCAGCGTTGACTTAAGCCATGGCTACACCTTC
TRBJ2-2 TRBV28 - - CASSPRTTTGELFF TGTGCCAGCAGTCCTCGGACTACCACCGGGGAGCTGTTTTTT
TRBJ1-5 TRBV28 few TRBD1 CASRPFPGTGVFWGNQPQHF TGTGCCAGCAGACCCTTCCCCGGGACAGGGGTTTTCTGGGGCAATCAGCCCCAGCATTTT
TRBJ1-6 TRBV28 - - CASSILLMESPLHF TGTGCCAGCAGTATCCTTTTAATGGAATCACCCCTCCACTTT
TRBJ2-1 TRBV3-1/TRBV3-2 - - CASSHRASRTEQFF TGTGCCAGCAGCCACAGGGCCAGCCGGACTGAGCAGTTCTTC
TRBJ1-1 TRBV4-1 once - CASSQDLRQQNTEAFF TGCGCCAGCAGCCAAGATCTGCGGCAACAGAACACTGAAGCTTTCTTT
TRBJ2-2 TRBV3-1/TRBV3-2 - TRBD2 CASSQRWTSGRRNTGELFF TGTGCCAGCAGCCAACGATGGACTAGCGGGAGGAGGAACACCGGGGAGCTGTTTTTT